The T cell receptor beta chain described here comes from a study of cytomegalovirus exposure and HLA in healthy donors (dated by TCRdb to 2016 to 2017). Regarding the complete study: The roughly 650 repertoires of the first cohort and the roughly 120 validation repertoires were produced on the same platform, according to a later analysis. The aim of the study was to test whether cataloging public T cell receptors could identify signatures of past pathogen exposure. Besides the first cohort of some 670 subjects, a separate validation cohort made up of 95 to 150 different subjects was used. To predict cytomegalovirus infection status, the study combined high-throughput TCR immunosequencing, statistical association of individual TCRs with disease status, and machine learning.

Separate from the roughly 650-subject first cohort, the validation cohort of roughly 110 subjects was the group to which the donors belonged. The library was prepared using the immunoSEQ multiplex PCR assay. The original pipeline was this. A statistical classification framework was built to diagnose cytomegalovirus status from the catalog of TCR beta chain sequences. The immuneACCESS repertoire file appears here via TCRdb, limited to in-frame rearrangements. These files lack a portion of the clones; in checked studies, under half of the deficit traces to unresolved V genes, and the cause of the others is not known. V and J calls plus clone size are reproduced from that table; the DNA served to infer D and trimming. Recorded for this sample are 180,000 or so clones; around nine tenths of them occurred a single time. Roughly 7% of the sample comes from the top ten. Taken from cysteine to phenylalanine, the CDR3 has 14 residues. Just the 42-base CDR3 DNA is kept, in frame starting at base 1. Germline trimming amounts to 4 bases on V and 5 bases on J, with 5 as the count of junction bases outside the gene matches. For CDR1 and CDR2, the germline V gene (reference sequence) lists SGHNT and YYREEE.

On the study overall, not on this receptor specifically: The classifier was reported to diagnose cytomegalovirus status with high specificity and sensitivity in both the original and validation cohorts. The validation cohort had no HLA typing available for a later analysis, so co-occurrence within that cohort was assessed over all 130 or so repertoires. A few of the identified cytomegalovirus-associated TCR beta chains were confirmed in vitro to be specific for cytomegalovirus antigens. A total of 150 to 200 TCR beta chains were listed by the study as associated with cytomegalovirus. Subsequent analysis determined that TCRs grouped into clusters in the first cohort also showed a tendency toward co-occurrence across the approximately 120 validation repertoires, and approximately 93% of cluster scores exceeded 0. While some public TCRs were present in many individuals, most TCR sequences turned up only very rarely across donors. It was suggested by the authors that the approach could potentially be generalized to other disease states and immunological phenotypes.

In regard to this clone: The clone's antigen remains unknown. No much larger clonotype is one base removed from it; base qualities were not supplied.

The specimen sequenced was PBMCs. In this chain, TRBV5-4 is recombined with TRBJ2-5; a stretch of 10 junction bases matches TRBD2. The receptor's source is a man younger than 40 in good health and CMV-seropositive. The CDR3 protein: CASSPSGGAETQYF. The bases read TGTGCCAGCAGCCCAAGCGGGGGGGCGGAGACCCAGTACTTC. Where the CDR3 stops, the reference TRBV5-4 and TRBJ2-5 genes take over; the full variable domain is ETGVTQSPTHLIKTRGQQVTLRCSSQSGHNTVSWYQQALGQGPQFIFQYYREEENGRGNFPPRFSGLQFPNYSSELNVNALELDDSALYLCASSPSGGAETQYFGPGTRLLVL.